Reported below is one T cell receptor (beta chain). Its antigen is unknown. CDR1 SGHAT and CDR2 FQNNGV come from the germline V gene. Trimming pared 2 bases from V and 5 bases from J, leaving 3 bases between. The CDR3 spans 11 residues. Researchers grouped second doses given at about 4 or about 12 weeks into one pool. The sample comes from a study of T cell responses to AZD1222 COVID-19 vaccine. TCRdb's copy holds only in-frame clones and misses some; the assay was immunoSEQ multiplex PCR. The sample consists of approximately 140,000 clones, about 93% of them appearing once. Study observations and caveats: Once two AZD1222 doses were given, Spike-specific TCR breadth and depth went up. Among the donors, most were white British and more were female, and clonal diversity was possibly underestimated.

This specimen was peripheral blood, taken 28 days after the second AZD1222 dose. The receptor comes from an adult who received the AZD1222 COVID-19 vaccine. The chain links TRBV11-2 to TRBJ1-1; D remains ambiguous. The chain's CDR3 is CASSLRTEAFF. CDR3 DNA: TGTGCCAGCAGCTTAAGGACTGAAGCTTTCTTT.